This T cell receptor (beta chain) originates from a study of blood T cell repertoires in COVID-19. Study overall: PBMCs, B-cell-depleted T cells, or T cells provided the cDNA or gDNA that made up the material.

Cohort allocation depended upon clinical history that participants reported. Per germline, CDR1 LNHDA and CDR2 SQIVND (reference sequence). V dropped 4 bases and J dropped 5; count of bases not matched to a gene: 10. This CDR3 has 16 amino acids. Profiling relied on immunoSEQ multiplex PCR, and the TCRdb table lists in-frame clones only, not all of them. The sample records some 150,000 clones, around 80% being singletons. In this sample, this clone turned up a few times. The gene calls are TRBV19 and TRBJ2-3; 9 bases align to TRBD2. The sample consisted of PBMCs or T cells enriched from blood (not recorded which). The clonotype was recovered from a woman aged 45-65 years who had recovered from COVID-19. The CDR3: CASSKGRGGSQDTQYF. In DNA form, the CDR3 reads TGTGCCAGTAGTAAAGGGCGGGGGGGCTCGCAAGATACGCAGTATTTT.